This T cell receptor beta chain is from a study of blood T cells in healthy people across ages. This clonotype was picked up many times. Trimming removed 4 bases at V and 1 base at J, with 11 bases between. The CDR3 covers 14 residues. Germline-derived CDR1 and CDR2 are GTSNPN and SVGIG (reference sequence). The draw of peripheral blood yielded ten milliliters from each donor. Every sample gave at least 5 micrograms of total RNA when it was extracted. PCR was performed a second time for roughly 7 to 11 cycles using a sample-barcoded 5' primer and a J-beta primer mix. TCRdb analysed the 5' RACE reads with MiXCR anew, one entry per CDR3 protein. The data hold around 900,000 distinct CDR3 sequences, with more than 25% observed a single time.

The clonotype originates from a woman at least 80 years old in good health. Sequencing was done on a sample of blood. This chain uses TRBV30 with TRBJ2-1; perhaps TRBD2 as D (6 bases). The CDR3, as DNA: TGTGCCTGGATTAGGCGGGGATCCTACAATGAGCAGTTCTTC. It specifies CAWIRRGSYNEQFF. The full variable domain, in which reference TRBV30 and TRBJ2-1 provide the parts outside the CDR3, is SQTIHQWPATLVQPVGSPLSLECTVEGTSNPNLYWYRQAAGRGLQLLFYSVGIGQISSEVPQNLSASRPQDRQFILSSKKLLLSDSGFYLCAWIRRGSYNEQFFGPGTRLTVL.